This T cell receptor beta chain was retrieved from a study of regulatory T cells in long-lasting Graves disease. Study findings and constraints: Persistent Graves' patients showed less TCR diversity than newly diagnosed patients showed.

Time point indicated: newly diagnosed GD, antithyroid drugs for less than 3 months. TCR sequences were obtained from RNA taken from PBMCs. The peripheral blood volume drawn was approximately 9 milliliters, and it was collected into EDTA tubes. Germline values: CDR1 SEHNR, CDR2 FQNEAQ (reference sequence). This CDR3 has 17 amino acids. The trim removed 5 bases at V and 1 base at J, leaving 11 bases unmatched. At least ten counts were recorded for this clonotype. Its antigen is not identified. Library construction for TCR beta used iRepertoire HTBI primers and Arm-PCR of CDR3 regions. TCRdb called the multiplex PCR reads again in MiXCR, with one record for every CDR3 protein. The data contain some 460,000 distinct CDR3 sequences, roughly 15% of them singletons. The same data also went into a second study, on T cells in Graves' hyperthyroidism and ophthalmopathy.

The rearrangement joins TRBV7-9 to TRBJ2-1, with 7 bases that match TRBD1. The receptor was isolated from a man between 35 and 55 years old with Graves disease. This specimen was peripheral blood mononuclear cells (PBMCs), taken at new diagnosis, from a patient treated with antithyroid drugs. CDR3 region: CASSPPGDRASYNEQFF. DNA of the CDR3: TGTGCCAGCAGCCCCCCAGGCGACAGGGCGTCCTACAATGAGCAGTTCTTC.